These 25 T cell receptor beta chains were all obtained from the same sample, sequenced in a study of blood T cell repertoires in COVID-19. Generated by immunoSEQ multiplex PCR, the TCRdb table keeps only in-frame clones and is missing some. The sample consists of roughly 95,000 clones, 82% of them appearing once. The source material was peripheral blood. All receptors derive from a man older than 75 with acute or convalescent COVID-19.

V usage is TRBV27 and J usage is TRBJ1-5; D gene unclear. V was clipped by 8 bases and J by 1 base, with 12 bases between them. CDR3 length: 14 amino acids. In germline, CDR1 is MNHEY, CDR2 SMNVEV (reference sequence). Here the CDR3 DNA reads TGTGCCAGCGCTTCAGGTGGGAGCAATCAGCCCCAGCATTTT. Its protein product is CASASGGSNQPQHF.

The chain carries TRBV19 and TRBJ2-5; D may be TRBD2 (6 bases). In germline, CDR1 is LNHDA, CDR2 SQIVND (reference sequence). V was pared by 5 bases and J by 9 bases, with 19 bases between. There are 14 residues in the CDR3. CDR3 bases: TGTGCCAGTAGTCCGGGGGACCAGAGGTTGGCCCAGTACTTC. Amino acid sequence: CASSPGDQRLAQYF. Together with reference TRBV19 and TRBJ2-5, the CDR3 gives the full variable domain: DGGITQSPKYLFRKEGQNVTLSCEQNLNHDAMYWYRQDPGQGLRLIYYSQIVNDFQKGDIAEGYSVSREKKESFPLTVTSAQKNPTAFYLCASSPGDQRLAQYFGPGTRLLVL.

The genes are TRBV5-8 and TRBJ1-4, with 7 nucleotides matching TRBD1. CDR1 SGHTS and CDR2 YDEGEE come from the germline V gene. The length of the CDR3 is 14 residues. V gave up 2 bases and J gave up 7 bases; unmatched junction bases: 5. As DNA, the CDR3 is TGTGCCAGCAGCTTCGACAGGGTACGTGAAAAACTGTTTTTT. Residues: CASSFDRVREKLFF.

The V call is TRBV6-6, the J call TRBJ1-5; TRBD1 aligns across 8 bases. The junction had 5 bases not matched to a gene; V was cut back by 5 bases and J by 8 bases. This CDR3 is built from 13 residues. Germline CDR1 reads MNHNY; CDR2 reads SVGAGI (reference sequence). The CDR3 spells CASSRTGFEPQHF. The CDR3 nucleotides are TGTGCCAGCAGTCGGACAGGGTTTGAGCCCCAGCATTTT.

This clone appeared a single time. The gene calls are TRBV28 and TRBJ1-4; a possible D gene is TRBD1 (5 bases). Germline V gives CDR1 MDHEN, CDR2 SYDVKM. This CDR3 is 15 amino acids long. The V and J ends lost 3 bases and 2 bases respectively, with 10 bases between them. CDR3 nucleotides: TGTGCCAGCAGTTTGGGGGGGAGTACTAATGAAAAACTGTTTTTT. Its protein product is CASSLGGSTNEKLFF.

This clone was counted a few times. The rearrangement joins TRBV30 to TRBJ1-1, with TRBD1 matching 7 bases. This CDR3 comprises 12 residues. Trimming cost V 5 bases and J 1 base; bases outside gene matches: 1. Per the germline V gene, CDR1 is GTSNPN and CDR2 is SVGIG (reference sequence). The CDR3 here is CAWQGGNTEAFF. CDR3 nucleotide sequence: TGTGCCTGGCAGGGGGGGAACACTGAAGCTTTCTTT. The full variable domain, completed using reference TRBV30 and TRBJ1-1, is SQTIHQWPATLVQPVGSPLSLECTVEGTSNPNLYWYRQAAGRGLQLLFYSVGIGQISSEVPQNLSASRPQDRQFILSSKKLLLSDSGFYLCAWQGGNTEAFFGQGTRLTVV.

The CDR3 nucleotides are TGTGCCAGCAGCTCCAGACAGGGGGGGATATACGAGCAGTACTTC. Encoded protein: CASSSRQGGIYEQYF. The chain combines TRBV11-2 with TRBJ2-7, with TRBD1 matching 9 bases. The germline V gene encodes CDR1 SGHAT and CDR2 FQNNGV. The CDR3 spans 15 residues. The J segment lost 4 bases and the V segment lost 4 bases, leaving 8 bases of the junction unmatched.

CDR3 DNA sequence: TGCGCCAGCAGCCAGGCCCTAGGGACATCCTACGAGCAGTACTTC. Encoded protein: CASSQALGTSYEQYF. The chain recombines TRBV4-3 with TRBJ2-7; possible D gene TRBD1, 6 bases. The V gene's germline CDR1 is LGHNA and CDR2 YSLEER. Between the trimmed V and J ends, which lost 3 bases and 1 base, there was a span of 13 bases. The CDR3 spans 15 residues.

The chain links TRBV7-2 to TRBJ1-5, with TRBD1 matching 8 bases. Germline V lookup: CDR1 SGHTA, CDR2 FQGNSA. The ends lost 3 bases at V and 0 bases at J; junction bases unmatched: 7. This CDR3 is built from 17 residues. The DNA for the CDR3 is TGTGCCAGCAGCTTTTTCAGGGGGCGGAATAGCAATCAGCCCCAGCATTTT. Its protein product is CASSFFRGRNSNQPQHF. Full variable domain (rest looked up from reference TRBV7-2 and TRBJ1-5): GAGVSQSPSNKVTEKGKDVELRCDPISGHTALYWYRQSLGQGLEFLIYFQGNSAPDKSGLPSDRFSAERTGGSVSTLTIQRTQQEDSAVYLCASSFFRGRNSNQPQHFGDGTRLSIL.

The chain is built from TRBV19 and TRBJ1-6; possibly TRBD1 for D (6 bases). Germline assignment: CDR1 LNHDA and CDR2 SQIVND (reference sequence). This CDR3 region has 14 residues. V gave up 6 bases and J gave up 10 bases, with 16 bases separating them. The CDR3 loop reads CASSPDRPGSPLHF. In DNA form, the CDR3 reads TGTGCCAGTAGCCCTGACAGGCCCGGCTCACCCCTCCACTTT. Full variable domain (missing parts from reference TRBV19 and TRBJ1-6): DGGITQSPKYLFRKEGQNVTLSCEQNLNHDAMYWYRQDPGQGLRLIYYSQIVNDFQKGDIAEGYSVSREKKESFPLTVTSAQKNPTAFYLCASSPDRPGSPLHFGNGTRLTVT.

The chain uses TRBV12-5 and TRBJ2-1, with 12 bases identical to TRBD2. J gave up 0 bases and V 1 base, and 10 bases lay outside the gene matches. This CDR3 comprises 20 residues. Germline loops: CDR1 LGHNT, CDR2 FRNRAP. Written as DNA, the CDR3 is TGTGCTAGTGGTTTGGCTCTACTAGCGGGGGGCCGGAGCTCCTACAATGAGCAGTTCTTC. This encodes CASGLALLAGGRSSYNEQFF. Together with reference TRBV12-5 and TRBJ2-1, the CDR3 gives the full variable domain: DARVTQTPRHKVTEMGQEVTMRCQPILGHNTVFWYRQTMMQGLELLAYFRNRAPLDDSGMPKDRFSAEMPDATLATLKIQPSEPRDSAVYFCASGLALLAGGRSSYNEQFFGPGTRLTVL.

V is TRBV6-5 and J is TRBJ2-7, with 8 positions matching TRBD2. Germline V CDR1 and CDR2: MNHEY, SVGAGI. This CDR3 spans 14 amino acids. The V gene end was trimmed by 6 bases and the J gene end by 5 bases; junction bases not matched to a gene: 9. The CDR3 DNA is TGTGCCAGCAGGCTCCCCAGCGGGAGCGACGAGCAGTACTTC. Translation: CASRLPSGSDEQYF.

The chain links TRBV27 to TRBJ2-2; D unresolved. With 2 bases removed from V and 0 bases from J, the gap between germline ends came to 4 bases. The V gene's germline CDR1 is MNHEY and CDR2 SMNVEV (reference sequence). This CDR3 has 14 residues. The CDR3 spells CASSLIANTGELFF. CDR3 sequence (DNA): TGTGCCAGCAGTTTAATCGCGAACACCGGGGAGCTGTTTTTT.

The chain joins TRBV3-1 (or the pseudogene TRBV3-2) to TRBJ2-3; no definite D call. Germline CDR1 and CDR2: LGHDT and YNNKEL (reference sequence). There are 14 residues in the CDR3. The V gene lost 1 base and the J gene lost 1 base, with 6 bases spanning the gap. The DNA for the CDR3 is TGTGCCAGCAGCCAAGGTCATGGCACAGATACGCAGTATTTT. Its translation: CASSQGHGTDTQYF.

The chain combines TRBV30 with TRBJ1-4; D is undetermined. This CDR3 is built from 18 residues. CDR1 is GTSNPN, CDR2 SVGIG, per germline (reference sequence). The germline V and J ends were trimmed by 0 bases and 1 base, with 18 bases remaining between them. As DNA, the CDR3 is TGTGCCTGGAGTGTCGGGCGGGGTGCCCATGTAACTAATGAAAAACTGTTTTTT. This codes for CAWSVGRGAHVTNEKLFF. Variable domain in full (rest from reference TRBV30 and TRBJ1-4): SQTIHQWPATLVQPVGSPLSLECTVEGTSNPNLYWYRQAAGRGLQLLFYSVGIGQISSEVPQNLSASRPQDRQFILSSKKLLLSDSGFYLCAWSVGRGAHVTNEKLFFGSGTQLSVL.

The J gene is TRBJ2-1, the V gene TRBV3-1 (or the pseudogene TRBV3-2); 7 nucleotides align to TRBD2. Germline loops: CDR1 LGHDT, CDR2 YNNKEL (reference sequence). This CDR3 spans 17 amino acids. Trimming at V came to 1 base and at J to 7 bases, leaving 13 bases not matched to a gene. Here the CDR3 reads CASSQGIQRGGMNEQFF. CDR3 nucleotide sequence: TGTGCCAGCAGCCAAGGGATACAGCGGGGAGGTATGAATGAGCAGTTCTTC.

This chain uses TRBV12-3 or TRBV12-4 with TRBJ1-2; no firm D call. The CDR3 has 13 residues. Trimming left V 2 bases short and J 2 bases short, with 6 bases between. CDR3 in amino acids: CASSLQENYGYTF. Written as DNA, the CDR3 is TGTGCCAGCAGTTTACAAGAGAACTATGGCTACACCTTC.

The V and J genes are TRBV30 and TRBJ2-5; a weak D match, TRBD2 (7 bases). V was shortened by 7 bases and J by 4 bases, with 19 bases between the two germline ends. The germline gives CDR1 GTSNPN, CDR2 SVGIG (reference sequence). The CDR3 consists of 14 residues. The chain's CDR3 is CAYVLAEGGETQYF. CDR3 coding DNA: TGTGCCTACGTTCTAGCGGAGGGGGGAGAGACCCAGTACTTC.

The chain recombines TRBV7-6 with TRBJ2-3; 9 nucleotides match TRBD2. This CDR3 region has 16 residues. Germline CDR1 SGHVS, CDR2 FNYEAQ. J gave up 2 bases and V 1 base, and 4 bases lay outside the gene matches. The CDR3 sequence: CASSLGLAGNTDTQYF. CDR3 nucleotide sequence: TGTGCCAGCAGCTTAGGGCTAGCGGGGAACACAGATACGCAGTATTTT.

The V call is TRBV28, the J call TRBJ2-5; TRBD1 matches 10 bases. Trimming took 1 base from V and 3 from J; bases not matched to a gene: 17. The CDR3 length is 20 residues. Looked up from germline, CDR1 is MDHEN and CDR2 is SYDVKM. The CDR3 loop is CASSLSAGLSAGTGEETQYF. CDR3 coding DNA: TGTGCCAGCAGTTTATCGGCCGGTTTATCGGCCGGGACAGGGGAAGAGACCCAGTACTTC.

As for this clone: Distinct nucleotide sequences in the sample also encode this CDR3. The V gene is TRBV18, the J gene TRBJ1-4; TRBD1 aligns across 9 bases. The ends lost 5 bases at V and 5 bases at J; junction bases unmatched: 6. CDR3 length equals 15 residues. Germline CDR1 and CDR2: KGHSH and LQKENI. CDR3: CASSETGTGNEKLFF. In nucleotides, the CDR3 is TGTGCCAGCTCAGAAACCGGGACAGGGAATGAAAAACTGTTTTTT.

This clone was found a few times. The J gene is TRBJ1-1, the V gene TRBV27; 7 positions agree with TRBD1. Germline V lookup: CDR1 MNHEY, CDR2 SMNVEV (reference sequence). The V gene end was trimmed by 8 bases and the J gene end by 0 bases; junction bases not matched to a gene: 18. The CDR3 loop spans 18 amino acids. CDR3 region: CASHTSWTGFSMNTEAFF. The DNA of the CDR3 is TGTGCCAGCCATACTTCCTGGACAGGATTTAGCATGAACACTGAAGCTTTCTTT.

The table lists this clone with a few counts. The rearrangement links TRBV28 to TRBJ1-3; D may be TRBD1 (5 bases). V was trimmed by 5 bases and J by 0 bases, leaving 17 bases between them. The germline CDR1 and CDR2 sequences are MDHEN and SYDVKM. The CDR3 sequence is 17 residues long. CDR3 region: CASSPPGGGNSGNTIYF. CDR3 coding DNA: TGTGCCAGCAGTCCGCCGGGGGGAGGGAACTCTGGAAACACCATATATTTT. The full variable domain, in which reference TRBV28 and TRBJ1-3 provide the parts outside the CDR3, is DVKVTQSSRYLVKRTGEKVFLECVQDMDHENMFWYRQDPGLGLRLIYFSYDVKMKEKGDIPEGYSVSREKKERFSLILESASTNQTSMYLCASSPPGGGNSGNTIYFGEGSWLTVV.

The chain links TRBV27 to TRBJ2-1; 8 nucleotides align to TRBD2. With 6 bases clipped from V and 6 bases from J, the junction kept 10 bases outside the gene matches. This CDR3 spans 15 amino acids. Germline V lookup: CDR1 MNHEY, CDR2 SMNVEV (reference sequence). CDR3 protein: CASSISGTRGNEQFF. CDR3 DNA: TGTGCCAGCAGCATTTCTGGGACTAGAGGCAATGAGCAGTTCTTC.

This clone was picked up one time. CDR3: CASSVRGSGNTIYF. CDR3 DNA sequence: TGTGCCAGCAGCGTACGAGGGTCTGGAAACACCATATATTTT. The chain links TRBV9 to TRBJ1-3; no clear D gene. Germline CDR1 is SGDLS and CDR2 is YYNGEE. V lost 1 base and J 1 base, leaving 6 bases between the germline ends. The CDR3 runs to 14 residues.